This entry is about one TCR beta chain. Its antigen is still unknown. One end of the junction fails to match germline, which may point to a read error. The data are from a study of post-analysis software for immune sequencing data. Study-wide context: The study covered relapsing-remitting, secondary progressive and progressive-relapsing courses of multiple sclerosis. Notes on the study in general: Patients showed TRBV5-6, TRBV5-1 and TRBV20-1 among a few TRBV segments more frequent than in controls.

CDR3 length equals 16 residues. Per the germline V gene, CDR1 is MNHEY and CDR2 is SVGAGI. Prepared libraries of TCR beta cDNA carried unique molecular identifiers. TCRdb re-derived calls from the PCR reads in MiXCR, one entry per CDR3 protein. This repertoire shows about 810,000 distinct CDR3 sequences, roughly 50% found once; its top ten account for approximately 4.4%. The sequencing input was blood. This TCR was recovered from a girl aged 10 to 17 with multiple sclerosis. The chain couples TRBV6-5 to TRBJ1-2; 7 nucleotides align to TRBD1. The CDR3 sequence is CAGSRQGALANYGYTF. The CDR3 DNA sequence: TGTGCCGGCAGCCGACAGGGAGCCCTAGCTAACTATGGCTACACCTTC.